This T cell receptor beta chain was profiled in a study of cytomegalovirus exposure and HLA in healthy donors. A remark on this clone: Its antigen is still unknown.

Germline V gene sequence: CDR1 SGHDN, CDR2 FVKESK. V lost 3 bases to trimming and J lost 4 bases, with 9 bases between them. This CDR3 has 13 amino acids. Study-wide results and limits: Cytomegalovirus-associated status was assigned to approximately 160 TCR beta chains. The classifier reportedly diagnosed cytomegalovirus status with high sensitivity and specificity.

Sequencing was performed with immunoSEQ multiplex PCR; in TCRdb, only in-frame clones are kept and a portion is missing. This sample yields just over 80,000 clones, of which approximately 96% are seen a single time; 1.3% belongs to the top ten. The chain has TRBV14 and TRBJ1-1; TRBD1 is a possible D gene (6 bases). This receptor was taken from a woman aged 18-35 years in good health and CMV-seronegative. The sequenced sample consisted of PBMCs. The CDR3: CASSQRQATEAFF. The CDR3 bases are TGTGCCAGCAGCCAGAGACAGGCCACTGAAGCTTTCTTT.